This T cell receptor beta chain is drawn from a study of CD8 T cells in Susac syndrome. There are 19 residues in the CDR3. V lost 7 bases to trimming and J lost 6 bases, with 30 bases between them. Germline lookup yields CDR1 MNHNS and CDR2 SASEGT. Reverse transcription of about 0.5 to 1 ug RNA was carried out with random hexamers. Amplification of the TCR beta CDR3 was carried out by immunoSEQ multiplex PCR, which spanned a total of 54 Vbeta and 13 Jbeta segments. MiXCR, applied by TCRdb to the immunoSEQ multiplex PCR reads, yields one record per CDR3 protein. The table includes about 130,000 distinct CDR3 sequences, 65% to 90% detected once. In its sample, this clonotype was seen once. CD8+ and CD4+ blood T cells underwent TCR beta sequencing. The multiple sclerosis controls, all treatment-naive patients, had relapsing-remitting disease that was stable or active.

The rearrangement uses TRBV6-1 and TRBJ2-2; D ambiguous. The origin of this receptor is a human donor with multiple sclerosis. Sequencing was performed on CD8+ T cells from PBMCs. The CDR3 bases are TGTGCCAGCACCAAAACCTGGGGTAATCCTCCCAAATTGCCCGGGGAGCTGTTTTTT. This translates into CASTKTWGNPPKLPGELFF.